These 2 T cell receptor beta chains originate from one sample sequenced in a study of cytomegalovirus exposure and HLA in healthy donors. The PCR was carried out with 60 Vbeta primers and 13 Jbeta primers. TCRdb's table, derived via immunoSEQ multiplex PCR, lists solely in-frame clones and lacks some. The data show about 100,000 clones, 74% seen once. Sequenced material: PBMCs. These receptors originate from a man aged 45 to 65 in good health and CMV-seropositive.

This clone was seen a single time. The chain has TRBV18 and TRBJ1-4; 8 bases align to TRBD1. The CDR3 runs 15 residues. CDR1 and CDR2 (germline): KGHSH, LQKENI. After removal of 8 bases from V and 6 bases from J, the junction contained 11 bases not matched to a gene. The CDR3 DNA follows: TGTGCCAGCCGAACTGGACAGGGCGGGGATGAAAAACTGTTTTTT. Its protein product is CASRTGQGGDEKLFF. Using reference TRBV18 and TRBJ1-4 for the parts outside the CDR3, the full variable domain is NAGVMQNPRHLVRRRGQEARLRCSPMKGHSHVYWYRQLPEEGLKFMVYLQKENIIDESGMPKERFSAEFPKEGPSILRIQQVVRGDSAAYFCASRTGQGGDEKLFFGSGTQLSVL.

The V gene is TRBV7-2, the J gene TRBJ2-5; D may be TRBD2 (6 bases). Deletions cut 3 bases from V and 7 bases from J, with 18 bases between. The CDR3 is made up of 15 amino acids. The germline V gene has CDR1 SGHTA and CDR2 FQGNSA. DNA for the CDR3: TGTGCCAGCAGCTTGACTGGGACTCGAGTGCCGACCCAGTACTTC. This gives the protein CASSLTGTRVPTQYF.